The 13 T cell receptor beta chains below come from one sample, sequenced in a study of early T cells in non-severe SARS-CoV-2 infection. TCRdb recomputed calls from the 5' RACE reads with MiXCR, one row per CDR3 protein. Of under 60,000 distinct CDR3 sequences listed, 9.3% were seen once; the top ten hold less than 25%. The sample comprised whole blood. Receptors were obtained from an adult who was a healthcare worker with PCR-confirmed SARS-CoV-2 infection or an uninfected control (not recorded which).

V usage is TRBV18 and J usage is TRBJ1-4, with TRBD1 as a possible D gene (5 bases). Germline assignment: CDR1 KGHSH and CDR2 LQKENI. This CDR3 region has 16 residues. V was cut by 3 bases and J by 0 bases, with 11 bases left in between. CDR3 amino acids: CASSPAGTATNEKLFF. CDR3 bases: TGTGCCAGCTCACCGGCAGGGACCGCAACTAATGAAAAACTGTTTTTT.

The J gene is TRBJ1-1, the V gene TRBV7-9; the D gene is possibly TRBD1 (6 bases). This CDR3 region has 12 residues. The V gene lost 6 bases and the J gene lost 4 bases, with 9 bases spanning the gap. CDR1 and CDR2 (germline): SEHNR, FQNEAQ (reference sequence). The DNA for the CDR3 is TGTGCCAGCAGGAGGGACATCACTGAAGCTTTCTTT. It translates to CASRRDITEAFF.

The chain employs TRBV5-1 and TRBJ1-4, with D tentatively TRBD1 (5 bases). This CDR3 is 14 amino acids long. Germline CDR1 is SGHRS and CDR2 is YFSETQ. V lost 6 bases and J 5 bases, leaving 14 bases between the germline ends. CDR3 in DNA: TGCGCCAGCACAGGCGGGACGGAAAATGAAAAACTGTTTTTT. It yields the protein CASTGGTENEKLFF. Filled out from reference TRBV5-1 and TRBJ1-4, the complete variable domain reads KAGVTQTPRYLIKTRGQQVTLSCSPISGHRSVSWYQQTPGQGLQFLFEYFSETQRNKGNFPGRFSGRQFSNSRSEMNVSTLELGDSALYLCASTGGTENEKLFFGSGTQLSVL.

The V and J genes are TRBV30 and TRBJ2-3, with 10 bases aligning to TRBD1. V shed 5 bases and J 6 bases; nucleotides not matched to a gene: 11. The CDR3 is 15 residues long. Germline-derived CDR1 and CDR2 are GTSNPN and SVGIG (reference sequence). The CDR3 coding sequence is TGTGCCTGGGAGATGACAGGGGGCGCATTTGATACGCAGTATTTT. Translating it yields CAWEMTGGAFDTQYF.

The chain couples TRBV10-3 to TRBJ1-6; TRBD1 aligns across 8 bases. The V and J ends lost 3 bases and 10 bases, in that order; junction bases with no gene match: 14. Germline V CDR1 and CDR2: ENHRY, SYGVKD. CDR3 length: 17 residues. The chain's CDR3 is CAISDLRTGTGGSPLHF. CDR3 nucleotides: TGTGCCATCAGTGATTTAAGGACAGGGACGGGAGGATCACCCCTCCACTTT.

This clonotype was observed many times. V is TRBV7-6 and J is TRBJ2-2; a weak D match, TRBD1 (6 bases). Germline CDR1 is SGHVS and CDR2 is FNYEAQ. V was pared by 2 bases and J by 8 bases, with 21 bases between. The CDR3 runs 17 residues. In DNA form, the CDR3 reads TGTGCCAGCAGCTTAAAACGGGACACCTTCTCGGGTGGGGAGCTGTTTTTT. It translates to CASSLKRDTFSGGELFF.

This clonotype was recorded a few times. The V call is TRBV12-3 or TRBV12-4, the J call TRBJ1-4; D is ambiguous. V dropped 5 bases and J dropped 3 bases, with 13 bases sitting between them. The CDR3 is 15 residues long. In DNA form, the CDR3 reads TGTGCCAGCAGTGCCTACAGTGGGGCTAATGAAAAACTGTTTTTT. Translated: CASSAYSGANEKLFF.

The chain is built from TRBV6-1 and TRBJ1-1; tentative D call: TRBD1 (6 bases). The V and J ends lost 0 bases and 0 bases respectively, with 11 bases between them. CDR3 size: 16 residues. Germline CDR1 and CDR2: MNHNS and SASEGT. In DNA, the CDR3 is TGTGCCAGCAGTGAAGCGTACAGGGCGGTGAACACTGAAGCTTTCTTT. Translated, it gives CASSEAYRAVNTEAFF.

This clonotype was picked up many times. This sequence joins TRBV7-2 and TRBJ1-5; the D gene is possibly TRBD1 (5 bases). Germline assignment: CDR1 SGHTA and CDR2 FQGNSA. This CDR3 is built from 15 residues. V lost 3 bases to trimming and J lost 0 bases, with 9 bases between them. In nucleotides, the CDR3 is TGTGCCAGCAGCTTGGGACCTTATAGCAATCAGCCCCAGCATTTT. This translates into CASSLGPYSNQPQHF.

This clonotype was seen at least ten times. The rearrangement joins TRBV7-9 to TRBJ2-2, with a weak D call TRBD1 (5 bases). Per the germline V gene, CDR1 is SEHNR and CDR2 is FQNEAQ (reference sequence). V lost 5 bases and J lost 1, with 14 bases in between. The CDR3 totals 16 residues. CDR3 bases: TGTGCCAGCAGCATCCTTGGACAACTGAACACCGGGGAGCTGTTTTTT. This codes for CASSILGQLNTGELFF.

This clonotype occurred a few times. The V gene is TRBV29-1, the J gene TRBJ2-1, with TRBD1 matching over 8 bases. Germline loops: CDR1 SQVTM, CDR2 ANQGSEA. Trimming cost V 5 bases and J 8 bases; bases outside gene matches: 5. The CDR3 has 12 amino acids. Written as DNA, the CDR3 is TGCAGCGTTACCGGACAGGGCGATGAGCAGTTCTTC. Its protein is CSVTGQGDEQFF.

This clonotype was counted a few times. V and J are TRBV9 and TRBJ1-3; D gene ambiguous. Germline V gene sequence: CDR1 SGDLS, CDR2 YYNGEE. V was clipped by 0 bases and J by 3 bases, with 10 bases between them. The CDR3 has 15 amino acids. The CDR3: CASSVGDMIGNTIYF. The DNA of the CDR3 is TGTGCCAGCAGCGTAGGGGATATGATTGGAAACACCATATATTTT.

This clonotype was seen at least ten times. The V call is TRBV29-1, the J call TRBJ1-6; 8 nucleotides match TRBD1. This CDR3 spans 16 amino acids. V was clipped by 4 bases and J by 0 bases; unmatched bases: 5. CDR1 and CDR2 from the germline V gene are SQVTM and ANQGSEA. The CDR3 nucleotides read TGCAGCGTTGTACAGCAGGGGGCCTCCTATAATTCACCCCTCCACTTT. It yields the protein CSVVQQGASYNSPLHF.